These 26 T cell receptor beta chains share one sample of origin, sequenced in a study of shared clonotypes between healthy human individuals. Assay: immunoSEQ multiplex PCR; the TCRdb copy retains only in-frame clones and omits some. The top ten hold roughly 1% of the sample, which has over 2 million clones, over 85% seen once. Naive CD8 cells were CD45RO-negative, positively selected for CCR7, excluding terminally differentiated effector memory CD45RA+ cells. Sample: naive CD8+ T cells sorted from blood. The receptor source for this set is a man aged 18-30 years in good health.

The rearrangement links TRBV7-6 to TRBJ2-1; the match to TRBD2 covers 9 bases. The CDR3 sequence is 15 residues long. Germline loops: CDR1 SGHVS, CDR2 FNYEAQ. V lost 2 bases to trimming and J lost 4 bases; unmatched junction nucleotides: 3. CDR3 sequence (DNA): TGTGCCAGCAGCTTATCTAGCGGGAATTACAATGAGCAGTTCTTC. Translation gives CASSLSSGNYNEQFF.

The genes are TRBV10-2 and TRBJ2-3, with unresolved D. Trimming took off 0 bases at V and 1 base at J, with 5 bases between the two ends. Per germline, CDR1 WSHSY and CDR2 SAAADI. The CDR3 is 14 residues long. The CDR3, as DNA: TGCGCCAGCAGTGAGTCTGGGGGCACAGATACGCAGTATTTT. Translated, it gives CASSESGGTDTQYF.

The V and J genes are TRBV19 and TRBJ1-1; D gene ambiguous. The V end lost 3 bases, the J end lost 0 bases, and 5 bases lay between the germline ends. This CDR3 comprises 13 residues. The germline CDR1 and CDR2 sequences are LNHDA and SQIVND (reference sequence). The chain's CDR3 is CASSIEVNTEAFF. In DNA form, the CDR3 reads TGTGCCAGTAGTATCGAGGTGAACACTGAAGCTTTCTTT.

Remarks on this clone: The sample contains more than one DNA sequence encoding this CDR3. The chain employs TRBV10-2 and TRBJ2-7; D may be TRBD2 (5 bases). V was cut by 4 bases and J by 5 bases, with 6 bases left in between. The CDR3 sequence is 11 residues long. Germline CDR1 is WSHSY and CDR2 is SAAADI. This chain's CDR3 is CASSGGDEQYF. DNA for the CDR3: TGCGCCAGCAGTGGGGGAGACGAGCAGTACTTC.

V usage is TRBV13 and J usage is TRBJ2-3, with D possibly TRBD2 on 5 matching bases. The CDR3 is made up of 14 amino acids. Germline assignment: CDR1 PRHDT and CDR2 FYEKMQ (reference sequence). The V gene lost 5 bases and the J gene lost 1 base, with 10 bases spanning the gap. DNA of the CDR3: TGTGCCAGCAGCCCCGGACTCCGCACAGATACGCAGTATTTT. It encodes CASSPGLRTDTQYF.

V is TRBV29-1 and J is TRBJ2-3, with 10 bases fitting TRBD2. CDR1 is SQVTM and CDR2 is ANQGSEA in the germline V gene. The junction had 1 base not matched to a gene; V was cut back by 3 bases and J by 1 base. This CDR3 spans 14 amino acids. CDR3 in DNA: TGCAGCGTTGATGGACTAGCGGGCACAGATACGCAGTATTTT. It is translated as CSVDGLAGTDTQYF.

In the case of this clone: This specimen includes other DNA sequences encoding the same CDR3. The chain combines TRBV7-8 with TRBJ2-3, with D tentatively TRBD1 (6 bases). V lost 1 base and J lost 2, with 10 bases in between. The germline gives CDR1 SGHVS, CDR2 FQNEAQ. The CDR3 consists of 15 residues. The CDR3 nucleotides read TGTGCCAGCAGCTTAGGGACAGCTTCCACAGATACGCAGTATTTT. Its translation is CASSLGTASTDTQYF.

The genes are TRBV4-1 and TRBJ2-1; D is perhaps TRBD1 (5 bases). The CDR3 is made up of 16 amino acids. Trimming took 0 bases from V and 5 from J, leaving 14 bases between them. The germline V gene encodes CDR1 MGHRA and CDR2 YSYEKL. CDR3 region: CASSQDPGFGNNEQFF. The CDR3 DNA is TGCGCCAGCAGCCAAGATCCAGGGTTCGGTAACAATGAGCAGTTCTTC.

This chain links TRBV6-5 with TRBJ2-7; possibly TRBD1 for D (5 bases). Germline-derived CDR1 and CDR2 are MNHEY and SVGAGI. Trimming took 0 bases from V and 3 from J, leaving 9 bases between them. There are 14 residues in the CDR3. The CDR3 DNA follows: TGTGCCAGCAGTTACTCGGGCAGGGTCTACGAGCAGTACTTC. It encodes CASSYSGRVYEQYF.

The chain employs TRBV7-9 and TRBJ1-6, with TRBD1 identical over 7 bases. Germline CDR1 and CDR2: SEHNR and FQNEAQ (reference sequence). The CDR3 has 15 amino acids. The V and J ends lost 6 bases and 7 bases, in that order; junction bases with no gene match: 9. This CDR3 reads CASSPTGAPNSPLHF. In DNA, the CDR3 is TGTGCCAGCAGTCCTACAGGGGCGCCGAATTCACCCCTCCACTTT.

The V and J genes are TRBV27 and TRBJ1-2; TRBD1 is a possible D gene (6 bases). Germline values: CDR1 MNHEY, CDR2 SMNVEV (reference sequence). The CDR3 has 17 amino acids. Deletions cut 4 bases from V and 0 bases from J, with 18 bases between. DNA for the CDR3: TGTGCCAGCAGTTCTCAGGTCCAGGGGACCTCTAACTATGGCTACACCTTC. Amino acids: CASSSQVQGTSNYGYTF.

This sequence joins TRBV4-1 and TRBJ2-7; D remains unclear. CDR3 length equals 15 residues. Germline values: CDR1 MGHRA, CDR2 YSYEKL. V was pared by 2 bases and J by 3 bases, with 14 bases between. This chain's CDR3 is CASSQKTSDVYEQYF. CDR3 coding DNA: TGCGCCAGCAGCCAAAAGACTTCGGACGTCTACGAGCAGTACTTC.

The chain employs TRBV6-5 and TRBJ2-7; D is perhaps TRBD2 (6 bases). CDR1 and CDR2 (germline): MNHEY, SVGAGI. V was shortened by 6 bases and J by 0 bases, with 15 bases between the two germline ends. CDR3 length: 15 residues. Here the CDR3 reads CASSPLASSSYEQYF. As DNA, the CDR3 is TGTGCCAGCAGCCCCCTAGCGTCAAGCTCCTACGAGCAGTACTTC.

Note on this clone: Other DNA sequences within the sample encode an identical CDR3. The chain recombines TRBV5-5 with TRBJ2-7; D is unresolved. V was clipped by 1 base and J by 0 bases, with 5 bases between them. The CDR3 extends over 13 amino acids. The V gene's germline CDR1 is SGHKS and CDR2 YYEKEE (reference sequence). In nucleotides, the CDR3 is TGTGCCAGCAGCTTGTGGGACTCCTACGAGCAGTACTTC. This gives the protein CASSLWDSYEQYF.

A few counts support this clone. A read error may produce the germline difference seen at one junction end. The chain links TRBV4-3 to TRBJ2-2; D may match TRBD1 or TRBD2 (5 bases each). Germline V gene data show CDR1 as LGHNA and CDR2 as YSLEER. The CDR3 consists of 17 residues. As DNA, the CDR3 is TGCGCCAGCGGCCAAGGGACGGCGAGCGGGAACACCGGGGAGCTGTTTTTT. It yields the protein CASGQGTASGNTGELFF.

The V gene is TRBV11-2, the J gene TRBJ2-2; D unclear. Germline V gene sequence: CDR1 SGHAT, CDR2 FQNNGV. The CDR3 is 18 residues long. V shed 0 bases and J shed 5 bases, with 19 bases lying between them. The DNA for the CDR3 is TGTGCCAGCAGCTTAGATCCGACCTCATGGGTCGGGACCGGGGAGCTGTTTTTT. It translates to CASSLDPTSWVGTGELFF.

This chain uses TRBV27 with TRBJ2-7; TRBD2 is a possible D gene (5 bases). This CDR3 spans 14 amino acids. Germline V CDR1 and CDR2: MNHEY, SMNVEV (reference sequence). V lost 4 bases and J 5 bases, leaving 15 bases between the germline ends. Here the CDR3 DNA reads TGTGCCAGCAGTTACCGTCACCGGGGTGACGAGCAGTACTTC. Amino acids: CASSYRHRGDEQYF.

The CDR3 here is CASRGPPRGNIQYF. The CDR3, as DNA: TGTGCCAGCAGGGGACCACCTAGGGGAAACATTCAGTACTTC. This chain joins TRBV2 and TRBJ2-4; TRBD1 or TRBD2 may be the D gene (5 bases each). Germline V CDR1 and CDR2: SNHLY, FYNNEI. The germline V and J ends were trimmed by 6 bases and 6 bases, with 15 bases remaining between them. There are 14 residues in the CDR3.

The chain combines TRBV29-1 with TRBJ1-2, with TRBD1 matching 10 bases. V gave up 4 bases and J gave up 8 bases; unmatched junction bases: 10. Germline CDR1 reads SQVTM; CDR2 reads ANQGSEA. The CDR3 is made up of 14 amino acids. As DNA, the CDR3 is TGCAGCGTTGGCTCTAAGGACAGGGGGGACGGCTACACCTTC. Its protein product is CSVGSKDRGDGYTF.

For the CDR3, the DNA is TGTGCCAGCAGTATCCCGGGACAGGGTAGCTACGAGCAGTACTTC. This translates into CASSIPGQGSYEQYF. The chain is built from TRBV6-6 and TRBJ2-7; 9 bases match TRBD1. Germline trimming cut 5 bases from V and 3 bases from J; bases unmatched to any gene: 8. The CDR3 runs to 15 residues. The germline V gene encodes CDR1 MNHNY and CDR2 SVGAGI (reference sequence).

This clone was picked up one time. This rearrangement joins TRBV6-1 to TRBJ2-7; TRBD2 is a possible D gene (6 bases). Germline CDR1 MNHNS, CDR2 SASEGT. Trimming removed 2 bases from V and 4 bases from J, with 15 bases in between. This CDR3 is built from 15 residues. The chain's CDR3 is CASSETGGYGYEQYF. CDR3 bases: TGTGCCAGCAGTGAAACTGGGGGGTATGGGTACGAGCAGTACTTC.

The chain employs TRBV5-6 and TRBJ2-7, with D hard to call. Per the germline V gene, CDR1 is SGHDT and CDR2 is YYEEEE. The germline V and J ends were trimmed by 3 bases and 2 bases, with 9 bases remaining between them. The CDR3 is made up of 13 amino acids. The CDR3 DNA reads TGTGCCAGCAGCTATGGACGGGCCTACGAGCAGTACTTC. Encoded protein: CASSYGRAYEQYF.

About this clone itself: The sample contains more than one DNA sequence encoding this CDR3. The chain has TRBV28 and TRBJ2-2; no firm D call. The CDR3 totals 11 residues. V lost 2 bases and J 6 bases, leaving 1 base between the germline ends. CDR1 and CDR2 from the germline V gene are MDHEN and SYDVKM. The chain's CDR3 is CASSLAGELFF. The DNA of the CDR3 is TGTGCCAGCAGTTTAGCCGGGGAGCTGTTTTTT.

The chain is built from TRBV7-2 and TRBJ1-5; D remains unclear. The V end was cut by 5 bases, the J end by 4 bases, with 12 bases between. CDR1 and CDR2 (germline): SGHTA, FQGNSA. CDR3 size: 14 residues. The CDR3 protein is CASSPDGWNQPQHF. CDR3 nucleotide sequence: TGTGCCAGCAGCCCGGACGGTTGGAATCAGCCCCAGCATTTT.

The gene calls are TRBV7-9 and TRBJ2-7, with TRBD1 matching 11 bases. There are 15 residues in the CDR3. Germline assignment: CDR1 SEHNR and CDR2 FQNEAQ (reference sequence). After removal of 0 bases from V and 2 bases from J, the junction contained 0 bases not matched to a gene. The CDR3 loop is CASSLADRGPYEQYF. In DNA, the CDR3 is TGTGCCAGCAGCTTAGCGGACAGGGGGCCCTACGAGCAGTACTTC.

The V and J genes are TRBV5-1 and TRBJ2-4, with TRBD1 matching 9 bases. The CDR3 length is 15 residues. V trimming: 1 base; J trimming: 8 bases; junction bases outside the gene matches: 7. The germline CDR1 and CDR2 sequences are SGHRS and YFSETQ. CDR3 amino acids: CASSLNRGRVDIQYF. For the CDR3, the DNA is TGCGCCAGCAGCTTGAACAGGGGGCGAGTGGACATTCAGTACTTC.